This T cell receptor beta chain was captured by sequencing in a study of blood T cell repertoires in COVID-19. The CDR3 runs to 15 residues. Germline loops: CDR1 ENHRY, CDR2 SYGVKD. V was pared by 3 bases and J by 3 bases, with 8 bases of the junction left unmatched. This clone was seen a handful of times. Profiling relied on immunoSEQ multiplex PCR, and the TCRdb table lists in-frame clones only, not all of them. Of about 310,000 clones listed, 89% are singletons. This chain joins TRBV10-3 and TRBJ2-7; 7 positions agree with TRBD1. This TCR came from a woman aged 40 to 50 who had recovered from COVID-19. The specimen sequenced was PBMCs or T cells enriched from blood (not recorded which). CDR3 residues: CAISDQGTELYEQYF. The CDR3 DNA follows: TGTGCCATCAGTGATCAGGGGACAGAGCTCTACGAGCAGTACTTC.